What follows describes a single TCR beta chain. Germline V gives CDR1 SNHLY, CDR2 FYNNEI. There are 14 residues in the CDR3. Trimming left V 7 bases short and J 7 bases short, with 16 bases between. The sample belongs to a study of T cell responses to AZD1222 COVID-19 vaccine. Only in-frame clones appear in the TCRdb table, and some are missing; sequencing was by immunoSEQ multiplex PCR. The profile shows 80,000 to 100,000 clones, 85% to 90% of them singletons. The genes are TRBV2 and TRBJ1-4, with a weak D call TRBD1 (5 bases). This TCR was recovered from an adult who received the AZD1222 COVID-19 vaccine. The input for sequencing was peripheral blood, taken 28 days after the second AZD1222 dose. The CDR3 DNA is TGTGCCAGCACGTGGCGGGGGGAGGGTGAAAAACTGTTTTTT. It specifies CASTWRGEGEKLFF.